These 32 T cell receptor beta chains share one sample of origin, sequenced in a study of shared clonotypes between healthy human individuals. Sequenced by immunoSEQ multiplex PCR; TCRdb stores in-frame clones only, minus some. This table has roughly 1.4 million clones, 97% to 99% appearing once. Source material: naive CD4+ T cells sorted from blood. As for subset: CD45RA+ positively selected. The receptors shown here come from a man between 25 and 39 years old in good health.

This chain connects TRBV7-6 to TRBJ2-5; a weak D match, TRBD1 (5 bases). Germline V gives CDR1 SGHVS, CDR2 FNYEAQ. The V end lost 5 bases, the J end lost 4 bases, and 11 bases lay between the germline ends. There are 13 residues in the CDR3. The CDR3 spells CASSATALETQYF. Here the CDR3 DNA reads TGTGCCAGCAGCGCGACAGCCTTAGAGACCCAGTACTTC.

The chain's CDR3 is CASSLTVTGTGAYEQYF. Written as DNA, the CDR3 is TGCGCCAGCAGCCTAACTGTAACCGGGACAGGCGCCTACGAGCAGTACTTC. The chain has TRBV4-1 and TRBJ2-7; 8 bases align to TRBD1. The germline CDR1 and CDR2 sequences are MGHRA and YSYEKL. Losses at the gene ends were 4 bases for V and 2 bases for J; bases not matched to a gene: 13. This CDR3 is 17 amino acids long.

The CDR3 loop reads CASSGGQGSAGELFF. CDR3 nucleotides: TGTGCCAGCAGCGGGGGACAGGGAAGTGCCGGGGAGCTGTTTTTT. The rearrangement links TRBV5-4 to TRBJ2-2; 9 bases map to TRBD1. Germline V CDR1 and CDR2: SGHNT, YYREEE (reference sequence). CDR3 size: 15 residues. V trimming: 4 bases; J trimming: 6 bases; junction bases outside the gene matches: 7.

The chain carries TRBV5-1 and TRBJ2-7; the match to TRBD1 covers 9 bases. With 6 bases clipped from V and 6 bases from J, the junction kept 13 bases outside the gene matches. CDR3 length: 15 amino acids. Germline V lookup: CDR1 SGHRS, CDR2 YFSETQ. CDR3 in DNA: TGCGCCAGCACCACTACCGGGACAGGGTTTAGCGAGCAGTACTTC. Its protein product is CASTTTGTGFSEQYF.

Notes on this clone: Different DNA sequences within this sample yield the same CDR3. This rearrangement joins TRBV5-1 to TRBJ2-7; no definite D call. Germline values: CDR1 SGHRS, CDR2 YFSETQ. The CDR3 extends over 13 amino acids. V dropped 0 bases and J dropped 1 base, with 5 bases sitting between them. This chain's CDR3 is CASSLAGSYEQYF. The CDR3 bases are TGCGCCAGCAGCTTGGCCGGTTCCTACGAGCAGTACTTC.

The chain uses TRBV15 and TRBJ2-2; D possibly corresponds to TRBD1 (6 bases). Trimming pared 1 base from V and 8 bases from J, leaving 11 bases between. This CDR3 has 14 amino acids. Looked up from germline, CDR1 is LNHNV and CDR2 is YYDKDF (reference sequence). The CDR3 region is CATSRAQGIGELFF. As DNA, the CDR3 is TGTGCCACCAGCAGAGCGCAGGGGATTGGGGAGCTGTTTTTT.

As for this clone: At one of its ends the junction is not consistent with the germline gene, which may arise from a read error. CDR3 in amino acids: CASSITSGANVLTF. In nucleotides, the CDR3 is TGTGCCAGCAGCATAACCTCTGGGGCCAACGTCCTGACTTTC. The J gene is TRBJ2-6, the V gene TRBV7-3, with unresolved D. Germline V gene sequence: CDR1 SGHTA, CDR2 FQGTGA. This CDR3 has 14 residues.

This clone was recorded once. This sequence joins TRBV6-1 and TRBJ2-7, with 8 positions matching TRBD1. This CDR3 is built from 11 residues. The J segment lost 6 bases and the V segment lost 8 bases, leaving 3 bases of the junction unmatched. The germline CDR1 and CDR2 sequences are MNHNS and SASEGT. CDR3 sequence reads: CASYRGAEQYF. The CDR3 DNA reads as TGTGCCAGCTACAGGGGGGCCGAGCAGTACTTC.

The rearrangement uses TRBV11-3 and TRBJ1-1; the D is unclear. Germline assignment: CDR1 SGHNT and CDR2 YENEEA. The CDR3 is 14 residues long. Trimming removed 0 bases at V and 6 bases at J, with 11 bases between. The CDR3 DNA sequence: TGTGCCAGCAGCTTAGATTCGGCGGGCTCTGAAGCTTTCTTT. It encodes CASSLDSAGSEAFF. Drawing the rest from reference TRBV11-3 and TRBJ1-1, the complete variable domain is EAGVVQSPRYKIIEKKQPVAFWCNPISGHNTLYWYLQNLGQGPELLIRYENEEAVDDSQLPKDRFSAERLKGVDSTLKIQPAELGDSAVYLCASSLDSAGSEAFFGQGTRLTVV.

V usage is TRBV10-3 and J usage is TRBJ2-1, with 11 nucleotides matching TRBD2. Germline loops: CDR1 ENHRY, CDR2 SYGVKD. V dropped 8 bases and J dropped 4; count of bases not matched to a gene: 4. The CDR3 sequence is 14 residues long. The chain's CDR3 is CAIGTSGSYNEQFF. The CDR3 bases are TGTGCCATCGGAACTAGCGGGAGTTACAATGAGCAGTTCTTC.

The gene calls are TRBV6-4 and TRBJ1-1; 11 bases map to TRBD1. Trimming removed 5 bases from V and 6 bases from J; junction bases left unmatched: 5. CDR1 MRHNA and CDR2 SNTAGT come from the germline V gene. The CDR3 covers 14 residues. The CDR3 sequence is CASSRDRGISEAFF. Here the CDR3 DNA reads TGTGCCAGCAGTCGGGACAGGGGGATCTCTGAAGCTTTCTTT.

About this clone itself: Distinct nucleotide sequences in the sample also encode this CDR3. V gene TRBV5-4 combines with J gene TRBJ2-2, with TRBD2 matching over 10 bases. The V segment lost 4 bases and the J segment 3 bases; nucleotides outside the gene matches: 3. CDR3 length: 15 amino acids. Germline V gene sequence: CDR1 SGHNT, CDR2 YYREEE (reference sequence). CDR3 bases: TGTGCCAGCAGCCTAGCGGGAGTTGACACCGGGGAGCTGTTTTTT. Protein: CASSLAGVDTGELFF.

As concerns this clone: Other DNA sequences in this specimen translate into the identical CDR3. The chain recombines TRBV5-1 with TRBJ2-1; 11 bases agree with TRBD2. Trimming took 1 base from V and 3 from J; bases not matched to a gene: 0. The germline V gene encodes CDR1 SGHRS and CDR2 YFSETQ. The CDR3 is 15 residues long. The CDR3 loop reads CASSLTSGGYNEQFF. CDR3 bases: TGCGCCAGCAGCTTGACTAGCGGGGGCTACAATGAGCAGTTCTTC.

This chain uses TRBV20-1 with TRBJ2-7; D gene uncertain. The CDR3 contains 11 residues. CDR1 is DFQATT, CDR2 SNEGSKA, per germline (reference sequence). V shed 5 bases and J shed 4 bases, with 9 bases lying between them. CDR3 sequence: CSALEGYEQYF. The CDR3 DNA reads as TGCAGTGCTCTAGAAGGTTACGAGCAGTACTTC.

The chain recombines TRBV5-1 with TRBJ2-3, with TRBD2 as a possible D gene (6 bases). There are 15 residues in the CDR3. V shed 0 bases and J shed 2 bases, with 10 bases lying between them. Germline V CDR1 and CDR2: SGHRS, YFSETQ. CDR3 amino acids: CASSLGSGTTDTQYF. For the CDR3, the DNA is TGCGCCAGCAGCTTGGGTAGCGGTACCACAGATACGCAGTATTTT.

This clone appeared once. The chain employs TRBV28 and TRBJ2-1; no clear D gene. The CDR3 length is 14 residues. V was pared by 4 bases and J by 9 bases, with 16 bases between. Germline V gene lookup returns CDR1 MDHEN and CDR2 SYDVKM. The CDR3 DNA is TGTGCCAGCAGTTCTCCTGGCCCGTCGCTTGAGCAGTTCTTC. Protein product: CASSSPGPSLEQFF. The full variable domain, its missing parts supplied by reference TRBV28 and TRBJ2-1, is DVKVTQSSRYLVKRTGEKVFLECVQDMDHENMFWYRQDPGLGLRLIYFSYDVKMKEKGDIPEGYSVSREKKERFSLILESASTNQTSMYLCASSSPGPSLEQFFGPGTRLTVL.

The chain's CDR3 is CASTQGREETQYF. The CDR3 nucleotides read TGTGCCAGCACCCAGGGGAGGGAAGAGACCCAGTACTTC. V and J are TRBV28 and TRBJ2-5; D possibly corresponds to TRBD2 (7 bases). V was cut by 7 bases and J by 3 bases, with 12 bases left in between. The CDR3 extends over 13 amino acids. CDR1 and CDR2 from the germline V gene are MDHEN and SYDVKM.

The rearrangement links TRBV5-5 to TRBJ2-1; possible D gene TRBD2, 6 bases. Per the germline V gene, CDR1 is SGHKS and CDR2 is YYEKEE (reference sequence). The CDR3 has 14 residues. Trimming shortened V by 4 bases and J by 9 bases, and 17 bases separated the two germline ends. CDR3 bases: TGTGCCAGCAGCCCCGACTACGCGCGGGGTGAGCAGTTCTTC. It translates to CASSPDYARGEQFF. Full variable domain (remainder filled in from reference TRBV5-5 and TRBJ2-1): DAGVTQSPTHLIKTRGQQVTLRCSPISGHKSVSWYQQVLGQGPQFIFQYYEKEERGRGNFPDRFSARQFPNYSSELNVNALLLGDSALYLCASSPDYARGEQFFGPGTRLTVL.

V usage is TRBV30 and J usage is TRBJ2-1; 10 nucleotides line up with TRBD2. Losses at the gene ends were 0 bases for V and 7 bases for J; bases not matched to a gene: 9. Germline V CDR1 and CDR2: GTSNPN, SVGIG (reference sequence). The CDR3 is 16 residues long. The CDR3 DNA reads as TGTGCCTGGAGTGTACCCACTAGCGGGATGGGGAATGAGCAGTTCTTC. This sequence encodes CAWSVPTSGMGNEQFF.

CDR3 sequence reads: CASGLVLGQGAENTEAFF. DNA of the CDR3: TGTGCTAGTGGTTTGGTATTAGGACAGGGGGCTGAGAACACTGAAGCTTTCTTT. This chain connects TRBV12-5 to TRBJ1-1, with 11 bases that match TRBD1. This CDR3 is built from 18 residues. Germline CDR1 is LGHNT and CDR2 is FRNRAP. The V and J ends lost 0 bases and 1 base, in that order; junction bases with no gene match: 7.

The CDR3 DNA is TGTGCCAGCAGTGAAAAGAGGGGGCAAGATACGCAGTATTTT. This codes for CASSEKRGQDTQYF. The chain couples TRBV6-1 to TRBJ2-3, with 7 bases aligning to TRBD1. Germline assignment: CDR1 MNHNS and CDR2 SASEGT. V lost 2 bases and J lost 5; bases outside the gene matches: 4. This CDR3 comprises 14 residues.

V is TRBV5-6 and J is TRBJ2-1, with D tentatively TRBD2 (6 bases). Trimming took off 5 bases at V and 8 bases at J, with 26 bases between the two ends. Germline CDR1 and CDR2: SGHDT and YYEEEE. The CDR3 has 17 residues. CDR3 bases: TGTGCCAGCAGTCCCTCGGCGCCGGGAGTATTGTTGGATGAGCAGTTCTTC. Translation: CASSPSAPGVLLDEQFF.

The genes are TRBV28 and TRBJ1-2; 11 bases match TRBD1. Unmatched junction bases numbered 7, after V lost 2 bases and J lost 8 bases. Germline CDR1 is MDHEN and CDR2 is SYDVKM. The CDR3 consists of 15 residues. The CDR3 loop is CASSLAGQGALGYTF. DNA of the CDR3: TGTGCCAGCAGTTTAGCCGGACAGGGGGCTCTAGGCTACACCTTC.

V gene TRBV18 combines with J gene TRBJ2-1; 7 nucleotides match TRBD1. This CDR3 is built from 13 residues. V was pared by 4 bases and J by 7 bases, with 4 bases of the junction left unmatched. CDR1 KGHSH and CDR2 LQKENI come from the germline V gene. The CDR3: CASSLNRGNEQFF. The CDR3 region has the DNA TGTGCCAGCTCACTCAACAGGGGTAATGAGCAGTTCTTC.

The rearrangement links TRBV5-1 to TRBJ2-7, with a possible D match to TRBD1 (6 bases). Germline CDR1 reads SGHRS; CDR2 reads YFSETQ. CDR3 length: 14 amino acids. Trimming shortened V by 1 base and J by 4 bases, and 12 bases separated the two germline ends. In DNA, the CDR3 is TGCGCCAGCAGCTTGACAGGGAATGGGTACGAGCAGTACTTC. This sequence encodes CASSLTGNGYEQYF.

The V gene is TRBV9, the J gene TRBJ2-7; 10 bases map to TRBD2. Unmatched junction bases numbered 5, after V lost 4 bases and J lost 4 bases. CDR1 and CDR2 from the germline V gene are SGDLS and YYNGEE. The CDR3 sequence is 14 residues long. The CDR3 sequence is CASSTSSGSYEQYF. The CDR3 coding sequence is TGTGCCAGCAGCACCTCTAGCGGGAGTTACGAGCAGTACTTC. The complete variable domain, with remaining parts taken from reference TRBV9 and TRBJ2-7, reads DSGVTQTPKHLITATGQRVTLRCSPRSGDLSVYWYQQSLDQGLQFLIQYYNGEERAKGNILERFSAQQFPDLHSELNLSSLELGDSALYFCASSTSSGSYEQYFGPGTRLTVT.

The chain uses TRBV5-1 and TRBJ2-1, with D perhaps TRBD1 or TRBD2 (5 bases each). V was trimmed by 4 bases and J by 6 bases, leaving 14 bases between them. Germline values: CDR1 SGHRS, CDR2 YFSETQ. The CDR3 sequence is 14 residues long. CDR3 nucleotide sequence: TGCGCCAGCAGCGTCTCGACTGGGGGCAATGAGCAGTTCTTC. Translated: CASSVSTGGNEQFF.

In nucleotides, the CDR3 is TGTGCCAGTAGTAGGGGGACAGGGGCGAACACCGGGGAGCTGTTTTTT. This translates into CASSRGTGANTGELFF. V gene TRBV19 combines with J gene TRBJ2-2; TRBD1 aligns across 10 bases. Looked up from germline, CDR1 is LNHDA and CDR2 is SQIVND (reference sequence). CDR3 size: 16 residues. V lost 4 bases to trimming and J lost 0 bases; unmatched junction nucleotides: 2.

Written as DNA, the CDR3 is TGTGCCAGCAGTGCCCGAAGGGACGTCTATGGCTACACCTTC. Encoded protein: CASSARRDVYGYTF. The rearrangement links TRBV6-1 to TRBJ1-2, with a possible D match to TRBD1 (5 bases). The CDR3 contains 14 residues. The germline V gene has CDR1 MNHNS and CDR2 SASEGT. V dropped 4 bases and J dropped 4 bases, with 13 bases sitting between them.

The chain uses TRBV19 and TRBJ1-2; D uncertain. The CDR3 is 18 residues long. Germline CDR1 and CDR2: LNHDA and SQIVND (reference sequence). The ends were cut back, 3 bases at V and 10 bases at J, with 30 bases in the middle. The CDR3: CASSIAGIDQSPVYFYTF. The CDR3 DNA sequence: TGTGCCAGTAGTATTGCTGGGATCGACCAGTCTCCGGTTTATTTCTACACCTTC.

The rearrangement joins TRBV5-5 to TRBJ2-3, with 9 bases lining up with TRBD1. CDR1 is SGHKS and CDR2 is YYEKEE in the germline V gene (reference sequence). This CDR3 spans 15 amino acids. The V and J ends lost 8 bases and 4 bases, in that order; junction bases with no gene match: 11. The CDR3 coding sequence is TGTGCCAGTACCGTACAGGGGGCCATTGCAGATACGCAGTATTTT. This encodes CASTVQGAIADTQYF.

The rearrangement uses TRBV10-1 and TRBJ2-7; 8 bases line up with TRBD1. CDR1 is WNHNN and CDR2 is SYGVQD in the germline V gene (reference sequence). The CDR3 is 16 amino acids. V lost 0 bases and J lost 3; bases outside the gene matches: 7. Here the CDR3 reads CASSESGRGQDYEQYF. For the CDR3, the DNA is TGCGCCAGCAGTGAGTCAGGCAGGGGGCAAGACTACGAGCAGTACTTC.